Below are 32 T cell receptor beta chains sequenced from a single sample in a study of T cell changes during pregnancy in multiple sclerosis (dated by TCRdb to the late 2010s). Library generation was performed with the immunoSEQ multiplex PCR assay. TCRdb carries this immuneACCESS record with in-frame sequences only. Its versions omit some clonotypes, under half of them owing to an unresolved V gene in the studies checked, with the rest unexplained. The sample table holds about 39,000 clones, of which around four fifths were seen once. Approximately 0.64% of the sample belongs to the ten largest clones. The material was CD4+ T cells from peripheral blood mononuclear cells, obtained before pregnancy. These receptors came from a female donor with multiple sclerosis, enrolled in a pregnancy study.

V is TRBV11-2 and J is TRBJ1-3, with D possibly being TRBD1 (5 bases). V was cut by 4 bases and J by 0 bases, with 10 bases left in between. Germline V gives CDR1 SGHAT, CDR2 FQNNGV. There are 15 residues in the CDR3. The CDR3 nucleotides read TGTGCCAGCAGCTCAAATCAGGGCTCTGGAAACACCATATATTTT. Encoded protein: CASSSNQGSGNTIYF.

This rearrangement joins TRBV9 to TRBJ2-3; tentative D call: TRBD2 (5 bases). The germline gives CDR1 SGDLS, CDR2 YYNGEE. The CDR3 extends over 13 amino acids. Deletions cut 7 bases from V and 2 bases from J, with 11 bases between. The CDR3 nucleotides are TGTGCCAGCGAGCGAGCGGCCACAGATACGCAGTATTTT. Protein sequence: CASERAATDTQYF.

The rearrangement joins TRBV9 to TRBJ1-3, with TRBD1 matching 7 bases. CDR3 size: 15 residues. Germline lookup yields CDR1 SGDLS and CDR2 YYNGEE. The junction had 8 bases not matched to a gene; V was cut back by 4 bases and J by 4 bases. CDR3 bases: TGTGCCAGCAGCACGACGGGACAGTGGGGAAACACCATATATTTT. This encodes CASSTTGQWGNTIYF.

The J gene is TRBJ1-1, the V gene TRBV2; tentatively, D is TRBD1 (5 bases). This CDR3 comprises 13 residues. Germline V gene lookup returns CDR1 SNHLY and CDR2 FYNNEI. Trimming removed 7 bases at V and 3 bases at J, with 12 bases between. DNA for the CDR3: TGTGCCAGCACACAGGACGGGTACACTGAAGCTTTCTTT. Translation gives CASTQDGYTEAFF.

This clone was counted a few times. Other DNA sequences in this specimen translate into the identical CDR3. V and J are TRBV19 and TRBJ2-3; D is ambiguous. This CDR3 has 12 amino acids. The V gene lost 6 bases and the J gene lost 0 bases, with 4 bases spanning the gap. Germline loops: CDR1 LNHDA, CDR2 SQIVND (reference sequence). The CDR3 sequence: CASRQSTDTQYF. DNA for the CDR3: TGTGCCAGTAGACAGAGCACAGATACGCAGTATTTT.

V is TRBV7-8 and J is TRBJ2-5; TRBD2 aligns across 8 bases. CDR3 length: 20 amino acids. Germline V gene lookup returns CDR1 SGHVS and CDR2 FQNEAQ. J was trimmed by 5 bases and V by 6 bases; bases with no gene match: 26. This chain's CDR3 is CASSSRRGILAARGGETQYF. CDR3 DNA: TGTGCCAGCAGTTCTAGGCGCGGGATTCTTGCTGCTCGGGGGGGCGAGACCCAGTACTTC.

The gene calls are TRBV19 and TRBJ1-2, with 7 bases identical to TRBD1. Germline lookup yields CDR1 LNHDA and CDR2 SQIVND (reference sequence). V shed 7 bases, J shed 3 bases, and the junction held 8 bases outside the gene matches. CDR3 length: 14 residues. CDR3 sequence: CASIQGDLDYGYTF. Here the CDR3 DNA reads TGTGCCAGTATCCAGGGGGACCTTGACTATGGCTACACCTTC.

This chain joins TRBV30 and TRBJ1-4; 8 bases align to TRBD1. Germline CDR1 is GTSNPN and CDR2 is SVGIG (reference sequence). V shed 0 bases and J 8 bases; nucleotides not matched to a gene: 5. CDR3 length: 14 residues. This chain's CDR3 is CAWSVDRGHEKLFF. The CDR3 nucleotides are TGTGCCTGGAGTGTTGACAGGGGTCACGAAAAACTGTTTTTT.

The chain has TRBV27 and TRBJ2-2; D call uncertain. Trimming removed 3 bases at V and 6 bases at J, with 14 bases between. CDR1 and CDR2 (germline): MNHEY, SMNVEV (reference sequence). The CDR3 length is 15 residues. The CDR3: CASSLFLGKPGELFF. The CDR3 DNA follows: TGTGCCAGCAGTTTGTTCCTAGGTAAACCCGGGGAGCTGTTTTTT.

In this sample, this clone is medium-sized. The rearrangement uses TRBV25-1 and TRBJ1-3, with D unclear. The germline V and J ends were trimmed by 3 bases and 0 bases, with 9 bases remaining between them. Germline CDR1 MGHDK, CDR2 SYGVNS. This CDR3 is built from 15 residues. This chain's CDR3 is CASSDELDSGNTIYF. CDR3 coding DNA: TGTGCCAGCAGTGACGAGCTAGACTCTGGAAACACCATATATTTT.

The rearrangement joins TRBV21-1 to TRBJ1-5; no DNA check was done on the table's D call, TRBD1. TRBV21-1 is recorded as a pseudogene. The CDR3 totals 17 residues. In nucleotides, the CDR3 is TGTGCCAGCAGCAAAGAATCAGGGGGAATCAGCAATCAGCCCCAGCATTTT. Translation: CASSKESGGISNQPQHF.

The gene calls are TRBV2 and TRBJ1-1; 7 bases align to TRBD1. Germline V gene data show CDR1 as SNHLY and CDR2 as FYNNEI. J gave up 5 bases and V 5 bases, and 5 bases lay outside the gene matches. This CDR3 comprises 13 residues. The CDR3 DNA reads TGTGCCAGCAGTCTAGACAGGGATACTGAAGCTTTCTTT. Protein: CASSLDRDTEAFF.

This chain uses TRBV7-2 with TRBJ1-4, with D possibly matching TRBD1 (5 bases). V dropped 2 bases and J dropped 8 bases, with 18 bases sitting between them. This CDR3 has 16 residues. Germline V gene data show CDR1 as SGHTA and CDR2 as FQGNSA. The DNA of the CDR3 is TGTGCCAGCAGCTTACGGCAGACTGGGGGAGGCGAAAAACTGTTTTTT. Translation: CASSLRQTGGGEKLFF.

The chain combines TRBV19 with TRBJ2-1; the match to TRBD2 covers 9 bases. The germline V gene has CDR1 LNHDA and CDR2 SQIVND (reference sequence). The V and J ends lost 5 bases and 2 bases, in that order; junction bases with no gene match: 10. The CDR3 sequence is 17 residues long. The CDR3 reads CASSPRRREGPYNEQFF. CDR3 sequence (DNA): TGTGCCAGTAGTCCACGGAGGCGGGAGGGCCCCTACAATGAGCAGTTCTTC.

V usage is TRBV7-8 and J usage is TRBJ1-5; 8 positions agree with TRBD1. The CDR3 loop spans 13 amino acids. Looked up from germline, CDR1 is SGHVS and CDR2 is FQNEAQ. Trimming took 5 bases from V and 7 from J; bases not matched to a gene: 4. This chain's CDR3 is CASSPGTGQPQHF. The CDR3, as DNA: TGTGCCAGCAGCCCAGGGACAGGCCAGCCCCAGCATTTT.

The chain links TRBV19 to TRBJ1-2, with D perhaps TRBD1 (5 bases). V was trimmed by 5 bases and J by 7 bases, leaving 26 bases between them. Germline V gene data show CDR1 as LNHDA and CDR2 as SQIVND (reference sequence). The CDR3 has 17 amino acids. The CDR3: CASSSRGDRANVSGYTF. The CDR3 coding sequence is TGTGCCAGTAGTTCCCGGGGGGACCGGGCTAATGTTAGTGGCTACACCTTC.

The chain couples TRBV6-5 to TRBJ2-7; TRBD2 matches 9 bases. After removal of 0 bases from V and 1 base from J, the junction contained 4 bases not matched to a gene. The CDR3 runs 16 residues. Germline loops: CDR1 MNHEY, CDR2 SVGAGI. The CDR3 region has the DNA TGTGCCAGCAGTTACTCTGCGGGGGGGCCGTCCTACGAGCAGTACTTC. It yields the protein CASSYSAGGPSYEQYF.

The rearrangement links TRBV14 to TRBJ1-1; 8 bases match TRBD1. The germline V gene encodes CDR1 SGHDN and CDR2 FVKESK. The V and J ends lost 2 bases and 10 bases, in that order; junction bases with no gene match: 18. The CDR3 totals 17 residues. The CDR3: CASSQWVGGRGRVGAFF. The CDR3 region has the DNA TGTGCCAGCAGCCAATGGGTCGGAGGCAGGGGGCGCGTAGGAGCTTTCTTT.

The chain joins TRBV7-9 to TRBJ1-5; TRBD1 is a possible D gene (5 bases). The CDR3 runs to 14 residues. Germline assignment: CDR1 SEHNR and CDR2 FQNEAQ (reference sequence). V lost 1 base to trimming and J lost 3 bases, with 7 bases between them. CDR3 sequence (DNA): TGTGCCAGCAGCTTAGGACAGACCAATCAGCCCCAGCATTTT. Translating it yields CASSLGQTNQPQHF.

The chain has TRBV4-1 and TRBJ1-1; TRBD1 aligns across 7 bases. The CDR3 has 17 amino acids. V was pared by 0 bases and J by 4 bases, with 11 bases of the junction left unmatched. The germline V gene has CDR1 MGHRA and CDR2 YSYEKL. The CDR3 reads CASSQDKWQGVGTEAFF. CDR3 DNA: TGCGCCAGCAGCCAAGATAAGTGGCAGGGGGTAGGCACTGAAGCTTTCTTT.

The chain couples TRBV10-1 to TRBJ1-5, with unresolved D. Germline V lookup: CDR1 WNHNN, CDR2 SYGVQD (reference sequence). V shed 9 bases and J shed 2 bases, with 23 bases lying between them. The CDR3 loop spans 17 amino acids. The CDR3 protein is CARSPVGQRAGNQPQHF. DNA of the CDR3: TGCGCCAGGAGTCCGGTGGGCCAGAGAGCAGGCAATCAGCCCCAGCATTTT.

The table lists this clone with a few counts. V gene TRBV5-8 combines with J gene TRBJ2-3; the match to TRBD2 covers 8 bases. CDR3 length equals 17 residues. CDR1 and CDR2 from the germline V gene are SGHTS and YDEGEE. The V gene end was trimmed by 4 bases and the J gene end by 2 bases; junction bases not matched to a gene: 12. CDR3 amino acids: CASSPAEEAGATDTQYF. Written as DNA, the CDR3 is TGTGCCAGCAGCCCTGCTGAGGAAGCGGGGGCCACAGATACGCAGTATTTT.

The CDR3 DNA sequence: TGTGCCAGTAGTATAGCCCCCGGACAGGGTAACATTCAGTACTTC. Its translation: CASSIAPGQGNIQYF. The chain recombines TRBV19 with TRBJ2-4; 8 nucleotides align to TRBD1. The germline V gene encodes CDR1 LNHDA and CDR2 SQIVND (reference sequence). CDR3 length: 15 residues. Trimming took 1 base from V and 7 from J; bases not matched to a gene: 6.

The V and J genes are TRBV20-1 and TRBJ1-2; possibly TRBD1 for D (5 bases). Deletions cut 2 bases from V and 8 bases from J, with 9 bases between. Germline V gene lookup returns CDR1 DFQATT and CDR2 SNEGSKA (reference sequence). The CDR3 length is 11 residues. The CDR3 loop reads CSARRDSGYTF. For the CDR3, the DNA is TGCAGTGCTAGACGGGACTCCGGCTACACCTTC.

The rearrangement links TRBV30 to TRBJ1-2; D not resolved. This CDR3 comprises 15 residues. V was clipped by 0 bases and J by 2 bases, with 13 bases between them. CDR1 GTSNPN and CDR2 SVGIG come from the germline V gene (reference sequence). CDR3 DNA: TGTGCCTGGAGTGTTAGAAGCGGGCTAAACTATGGCTACACCTTC. As protein: CAWSVRSGLNYGYTF.

The chain joins TRBV27 to TRBJ1-1; no definite D call. Trimming cost V 2 bases and J 1 base, with 5 bases left between them. This CDR3 region has 13 residues. Looked up from germline, CDR1 is MNHEY and CDR2 is SMNVEV (reference sequence). The CDR3, as DNA: TGTGCCAGCAGTTTACTAGCGAACACTGAAGCTTTCTTT. Translated, it gives CASSLLANTEAFF.

The genes are TRBV5-8 and TRBJ1-3; D ambiguous. This CDR3 has 14 amino acids. Germline values: CDR1 SGHTS, CDR2 YDEGEE. Trimming took 0 bases from V and 0 from J, leaving 4 bases between them. CDR3 sequence reads: CASSLVYSGNTIYF. In DNA form, the CDR3 reads TGTGCCAGCAGCTTGGTCTACTCTGGAAACACCATATATTTT.

The chain recombines TRBV27 with TRBJ1-6; D is uncertain. Germline CDR1 reads MNHEY; CDR2 reads SMNVEV (reference sequence). The ends were cut back, 6 bases at V and 10 bases at J, with 10 bases in the middle. The CDR3 is made up of 12 amino acids. The CDR3 protein is CASRTIGSPLHF. The CDR3 bases are TGTGCCAGCAGGACCATCGGGTCACCCCTCCACTTT.

This chain links TRBV11-1 with TRBJ1-5, with D unclear. The CDR3 runs 16 residues. V lost 4 bases, J lost 2 bases, and 15 bases lay in between. CDR1 is SGHAT, CDR2 FQDESV, per germline (reference sequence). CDR3 in amino acids: CASSSSYGGGNQPQHF. CDR3 bases: TGTGCCAGCAGCTCGTCCTACGGCGGGGGCAATCAGCCCCAGCATTTT.

The sample holds a few counts of this clone. The chain combines TRBV7-6 with TRBJ1-3; 8 positions agree with TRBD1. The CDR3 is 19 residues long. The germline V gene has CDR1 SGHVS and CDR2 FNYEAQ. V gave up 4 bases and J gave up 0 bases; unmatched junction bases: 14. The CDR3 DNA reads TGTGCCAGCAGCTCGAGGACAGGGCTATTTTTAAGCTCTGGAAACACCATATATTTT. Residues: CASSSRTGLFLSSGNTIYF.

The gene calls are TRBV7-9 and TRBJ2-4; the match to TRBD2 covers 7 bases. The CDR3 is 14 residues long. Per germline, CDR1 SEHNR and CDR2 FQNEAQ (reference sequence). Unmatched junction bases numbered 5, after V lost 3 bases and J lost 6 bases. The CDR3 bases are TGTGCCAGCAGCTTGGGGGGGTTGGGAAACATTCAGTACTTC. This gives the protein CASSLGGLGNIQYF. The whole variable domain, filled in from reference TRBV7-9 and TRBJ2-4, reads DTGVSQNPRHKITKRGQNVTFRCDPISEHNRLYWYRQTLGQGPEFLTYFQNEAQLEKSRLLSDRFSAERPKGSFSTLEIQRTEQGDSAMYLCASSLGGLGNIQYFGAGTRLSVL.

The CDR3 region is CASSHRQGMASGELFF. The CDR3 nucleotides read TGTGCCAGCAGCCACCGACAGGGAATGGCGAGCGGGGAGCTGTTTTTT. The chain links TRBV7-8 to TRBJ2-2; TRBD1 matches at 7 bases. The CDR3 loop spans 16 amino acids. V lost 5 bases to trimming and J lost 7 bases; unmatched junction nucleotides: 13. Germline V CDR1 and CDR2: SGHVS, FQNEAQ.